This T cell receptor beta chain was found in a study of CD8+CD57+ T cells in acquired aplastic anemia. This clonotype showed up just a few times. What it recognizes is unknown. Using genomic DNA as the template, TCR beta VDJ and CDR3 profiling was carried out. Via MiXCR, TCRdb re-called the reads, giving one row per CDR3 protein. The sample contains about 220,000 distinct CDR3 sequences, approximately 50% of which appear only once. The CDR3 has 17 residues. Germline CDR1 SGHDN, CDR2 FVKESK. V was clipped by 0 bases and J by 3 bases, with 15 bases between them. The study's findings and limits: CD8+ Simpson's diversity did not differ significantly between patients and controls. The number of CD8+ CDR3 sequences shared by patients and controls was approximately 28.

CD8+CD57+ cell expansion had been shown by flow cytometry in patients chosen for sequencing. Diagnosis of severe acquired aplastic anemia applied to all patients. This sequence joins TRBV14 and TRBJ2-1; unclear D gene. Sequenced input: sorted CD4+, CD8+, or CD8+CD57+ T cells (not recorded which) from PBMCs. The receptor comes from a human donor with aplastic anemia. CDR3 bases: TGTGCCAGCAGCCAAGATTCCATAGGTAGATTCTACAATGAGCAGTTCTTC. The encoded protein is CASSQDSIGRFYNEQFF.